What follows describes a single TCR beta chain. These data are taken from a study of CD8 T cells in Susac syndrome. CDR3 length: 17 residues. Trimming removed 3 bases from V and 0 bases from J, with 12 bases in between. Germline assignment: CDR1 LNHDA and CDR2 SQIVND (reference sequence). RNA amounts of roughly 0.5 to 1 ug underwent reverse transcription with random hexamers. Via MiXCR, TCRdb re-called the immunoSEQ multiplex PCR reads, giving one row per CDR3 protein. The table has tens of thousands of distinct CDR3 sequences, around 96% seen once; the top ten hold 0.62%. V usage is TRBV19 and J usage is TRBJ2-6, with no clear D. The clonotype was recovered from a human donor with Susac syndrome. Sequenced sample: CD8+ T cells from PBMCs. The CDR3 bases are TGTGCCAGTAGTATTGGTTACAGAAGCTCTGGGGCCAACGTCCTGACTTTC. Protein sequence: CASSIGYRSSGANVLTF.